This T cell receptor beta chain derives from a study of blood T cell repertoires in COVID-19. The wider study: T cells, B-cell-depleted T cells, or PBMCs provided the cDNA or gDNA that served as material.

This clone was detected once. Trimming cost V 4 bases and J 0 bases; bases outside gene matches: 4. CDR3 length: 14 residues. Germline V gene data show CDR1 as SGHKS and CDR2 as YYEKEE (reference sequence). Cohort placement rested on clinical history that participants reported themselves. Only in-frame clones appear in the TCRdb table, and some are missing; sequencing was by immunoSEQ multiplex PCR. This sample has around 130,000 clones, with 70% to 85% found just once. The sample consisted of PBMCs or T cells enriched from blood (not recorded which). The V and J genes are TRBV5-5 and TRBJ2-7; 7 bases line up with TRBD1. This receptor was obtained from a woman in her late teens or twenties who had been exposed to COVID-19. CDR3 region: CASSMGQFSYEQYF. DNA for the CDR3: TGTGCCAGCAGCATGGGACAGTTCTCCTACGAGCAGTACTTC.